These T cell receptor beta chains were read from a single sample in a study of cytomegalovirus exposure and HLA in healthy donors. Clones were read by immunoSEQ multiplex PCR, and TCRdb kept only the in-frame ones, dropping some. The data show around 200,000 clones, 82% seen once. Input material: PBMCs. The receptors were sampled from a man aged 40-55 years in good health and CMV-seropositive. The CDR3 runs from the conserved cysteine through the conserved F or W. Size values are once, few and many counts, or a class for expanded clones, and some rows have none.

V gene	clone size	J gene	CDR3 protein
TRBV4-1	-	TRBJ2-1	CASSPAGSYNEQFF
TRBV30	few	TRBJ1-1	CAWKRDRSWTEAFF
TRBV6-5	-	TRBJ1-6	CASSYSIGSRGSPLHF
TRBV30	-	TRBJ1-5	CAWSEQGYQPQHF
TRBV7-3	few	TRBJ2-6	CASSFGLRSGANVLTF
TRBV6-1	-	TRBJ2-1	CASTGTSGNNEQFF
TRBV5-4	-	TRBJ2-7	CASSLRSLAGTPSYEQYF
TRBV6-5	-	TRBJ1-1	CASSSAGAMDTEAFF
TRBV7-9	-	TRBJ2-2	CASSRWTGHNTGELFF
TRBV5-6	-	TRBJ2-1	CASSLDGRTGFVGQFF
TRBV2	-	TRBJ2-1	CASTGFGLAGDKFSYNEQFF
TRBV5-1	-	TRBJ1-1	CASTLQGAETEAFF
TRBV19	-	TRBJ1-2	CASNDFRDRGRLKGYTF
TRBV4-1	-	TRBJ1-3	CASSQAGAGGSGNTIYF
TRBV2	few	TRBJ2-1	CASGGPPFSEQFF
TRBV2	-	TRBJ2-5	CASRGTGETQYF
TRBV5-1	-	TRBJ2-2	CASRKEGGGLVNTGELFF
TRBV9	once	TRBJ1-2	CASSVGRDTYNYGYTF
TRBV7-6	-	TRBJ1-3	CASSPEQGAGGNTIYF
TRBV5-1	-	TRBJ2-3	CASSHSQGQRTDTQYF
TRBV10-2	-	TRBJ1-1	CASRLTGNTEAFF
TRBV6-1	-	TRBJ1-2	CASSSDSNYGYTF
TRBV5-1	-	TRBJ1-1	CASSLYTGNTEAFF
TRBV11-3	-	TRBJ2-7	CASSYRPDKSYEQYF
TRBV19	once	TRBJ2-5	CASSAHRRETQYF
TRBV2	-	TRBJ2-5	CASGSGTASGTQYF
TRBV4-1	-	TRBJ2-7	CASSPRQGSAYEQYF
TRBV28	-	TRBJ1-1	CASSRQDMNTEAFF
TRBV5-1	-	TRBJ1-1	CASSSRTAMSTEAFF
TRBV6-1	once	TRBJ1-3	CASSDLGQGPGNTIYF
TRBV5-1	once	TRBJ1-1	CASSAGFDTEAFF
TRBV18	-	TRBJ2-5	CASSPRRAREGETQYF
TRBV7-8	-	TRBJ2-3	CASRRTSGRLSDTQYF
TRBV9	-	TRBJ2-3	CASSYLLAGGTDTQYF
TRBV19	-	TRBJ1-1	CASTLNRGATFF
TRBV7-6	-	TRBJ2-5	CASSLPDSGSDETQYF
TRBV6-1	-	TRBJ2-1	CASSFRTAYNEQFF
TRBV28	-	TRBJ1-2	CASSLRGALGYTF
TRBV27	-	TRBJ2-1	CASSLLGHNEQFF
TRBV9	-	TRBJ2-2	CASSPGSNTGELFF
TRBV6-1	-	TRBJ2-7	CASSEPRTGSSYEQYF
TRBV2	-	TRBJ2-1	CASSGGPLNEQFF
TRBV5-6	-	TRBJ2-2	CASSKDRANTGELFF
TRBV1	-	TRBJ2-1	CTSSQDCLAGMHNEQFF
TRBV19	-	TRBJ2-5	CASSRAGVARETQYF
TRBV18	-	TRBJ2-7	CASSPETGGPEQYF
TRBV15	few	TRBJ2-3	CATSRGGSGTGGTDTQYF
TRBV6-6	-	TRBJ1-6	CASSLGLNSPLHF
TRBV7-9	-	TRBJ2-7	CASSTGQGSYEQYF
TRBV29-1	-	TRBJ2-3	CSVPVTDTQYF
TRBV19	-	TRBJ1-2	CASSSPGTGFRHGYTF
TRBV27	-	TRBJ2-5	CASRLQGAQETQYF
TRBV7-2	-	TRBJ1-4	CASSLQRTNEKLFF
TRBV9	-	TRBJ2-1	CASSVEGWGLDNEQFF
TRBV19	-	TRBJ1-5	CASARRGNLSNQPQHF